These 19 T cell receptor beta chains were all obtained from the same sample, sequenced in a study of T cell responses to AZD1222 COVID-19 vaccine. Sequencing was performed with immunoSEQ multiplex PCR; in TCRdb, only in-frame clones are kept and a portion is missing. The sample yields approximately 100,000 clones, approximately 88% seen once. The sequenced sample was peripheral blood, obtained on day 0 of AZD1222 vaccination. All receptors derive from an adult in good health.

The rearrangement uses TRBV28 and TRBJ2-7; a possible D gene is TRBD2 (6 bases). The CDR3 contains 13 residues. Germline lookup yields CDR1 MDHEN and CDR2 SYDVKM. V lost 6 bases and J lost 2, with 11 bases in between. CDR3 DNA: TGTGCCAGCAGCCGTAGCGGACCCTACGAGCAGTACTTC. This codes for CASSRSGPYEQYF.

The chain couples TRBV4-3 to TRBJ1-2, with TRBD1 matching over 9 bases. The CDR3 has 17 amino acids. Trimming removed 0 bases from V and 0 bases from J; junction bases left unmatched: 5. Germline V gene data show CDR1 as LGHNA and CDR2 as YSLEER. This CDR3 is CASSQDTGTGTNYGYTF. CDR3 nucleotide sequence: TGCGCCAGCAGCCAAGATACGGGGACAGGGACTAACTATGGCTACACCTTC.

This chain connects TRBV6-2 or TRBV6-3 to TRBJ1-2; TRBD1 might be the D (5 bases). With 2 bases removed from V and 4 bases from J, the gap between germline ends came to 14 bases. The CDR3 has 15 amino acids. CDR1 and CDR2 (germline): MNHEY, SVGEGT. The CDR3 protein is CASSYPNRYFYGYTF. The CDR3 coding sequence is TGTGCCAGCAGTTACCCGAACAGGTACTTCTATGGCTACACCTTC.

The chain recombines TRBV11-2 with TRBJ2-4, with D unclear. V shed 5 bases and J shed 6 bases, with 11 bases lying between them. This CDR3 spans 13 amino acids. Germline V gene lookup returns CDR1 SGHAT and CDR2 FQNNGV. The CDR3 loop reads CASSPTGVNIQYF. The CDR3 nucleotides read TGTGCCAGCAGCCCCACTGGGGTAAACATTCAGTACTTC.

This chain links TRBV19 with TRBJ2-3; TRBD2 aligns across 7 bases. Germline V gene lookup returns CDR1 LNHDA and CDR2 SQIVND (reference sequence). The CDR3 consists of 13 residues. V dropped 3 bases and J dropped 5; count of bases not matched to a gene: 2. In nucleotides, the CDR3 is TGTGCCAGTAGTATTGGGGGGGGAGATACGCAGTATTTT. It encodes CASSIGGGDTQYF.

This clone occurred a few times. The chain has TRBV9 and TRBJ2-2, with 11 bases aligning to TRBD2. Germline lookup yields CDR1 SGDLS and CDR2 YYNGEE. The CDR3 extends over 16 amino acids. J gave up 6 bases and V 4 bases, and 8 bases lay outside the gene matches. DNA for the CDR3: TGTGCCAGCAGCACACAGACTAGCGGGGAGCCCGGGGAGCTGTTTTTT. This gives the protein CASSTQTSGEPGELFF.

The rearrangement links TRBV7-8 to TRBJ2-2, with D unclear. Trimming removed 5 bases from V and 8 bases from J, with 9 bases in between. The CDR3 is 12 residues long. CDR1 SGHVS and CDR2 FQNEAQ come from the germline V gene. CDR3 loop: CASSPVVGELFF. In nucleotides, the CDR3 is TGTGCCAGCAGCCCCGTAGTGGGGGAGCTGTTTTTT.

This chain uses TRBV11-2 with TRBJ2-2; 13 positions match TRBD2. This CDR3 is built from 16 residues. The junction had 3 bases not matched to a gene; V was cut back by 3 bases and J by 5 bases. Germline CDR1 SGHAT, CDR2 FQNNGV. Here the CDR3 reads CASSFRLAGGTGELFF. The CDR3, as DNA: TGTGCCAGCAGCTTTCGACTAGCGGGAGGAACCGGGGAGCTGTTTTTT.

CDR3 in amino acids: CASSYGQGFRTEAFF. In nucleotides, the CDR3 is TGTGCCAGCAGTTATGGACAGGGTTTCAGGACTGAAGCTTTCTTT. The chain employs TRBV6-5 and TRBJ1-1, with 8 bases fitting TRBD1. The J segment lost 5 bases and the V segment lost 3 bases, leaving 8 bases of the junction unmatched. CDR3 size: 15 residues. Germline V gene lookup returns CDR1 MNHEY and CDR2 SVGAGI.

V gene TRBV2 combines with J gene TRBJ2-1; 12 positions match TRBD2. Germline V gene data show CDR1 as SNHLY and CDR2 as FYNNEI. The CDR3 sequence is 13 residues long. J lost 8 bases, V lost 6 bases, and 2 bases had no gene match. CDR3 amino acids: CASRRLAGDEQFF. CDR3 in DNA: TGTGCCAGCAGACGACTAGCGGGAGATGAGCAGTTCTTC.

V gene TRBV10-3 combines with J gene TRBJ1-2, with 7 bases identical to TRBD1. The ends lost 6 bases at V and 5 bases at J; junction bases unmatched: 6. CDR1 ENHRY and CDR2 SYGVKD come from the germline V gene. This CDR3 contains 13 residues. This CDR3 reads CAISRDSAYGYTF. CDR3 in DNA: TGTGCCATCAGCCGGGACAGCGCTTATGGCTACACCTTC.

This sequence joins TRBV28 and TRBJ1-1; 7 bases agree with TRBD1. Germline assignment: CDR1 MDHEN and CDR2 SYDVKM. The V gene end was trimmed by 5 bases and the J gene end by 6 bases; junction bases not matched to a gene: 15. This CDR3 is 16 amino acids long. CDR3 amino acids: CASSAIPQGGDAEAFF. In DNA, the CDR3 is TGTGCCAGCAGTGCAATACCCCAGGGGGGGGACGCTGAAGCTTTCTTT.

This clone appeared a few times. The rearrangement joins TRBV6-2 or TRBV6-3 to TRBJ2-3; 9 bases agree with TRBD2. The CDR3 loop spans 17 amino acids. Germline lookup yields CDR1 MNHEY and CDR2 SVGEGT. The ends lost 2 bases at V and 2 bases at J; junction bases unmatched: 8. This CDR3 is CASSYLGLAVLTDTQYF. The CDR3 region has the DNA TGTGCCAGCAGTTACCTGGGACTAGCAGTACTCACAGATACGCAGTATTTT.

The CDR3 DNA is TGTGCCAGCAGTTACGGACAGGGGACGAACACTGAAGCTTTCTTT. This gives the protein CASSYGQGTNTEAFF. The rearrangement links TRBV6-2 or TRBV6-3 to TRBJ1-1, with 9 bases identical to TRBD1. Germline CDR1 is MNHEY and CDR2 is SVGEGT. This CDR3 is built from 15 residues. V lost 2 bases to trimming and J lost 1 base; unmatched junction nucleotides: 2.

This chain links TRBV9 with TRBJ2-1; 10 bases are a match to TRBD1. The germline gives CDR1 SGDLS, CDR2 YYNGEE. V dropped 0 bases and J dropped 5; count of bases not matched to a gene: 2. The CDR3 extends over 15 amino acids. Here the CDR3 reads CASSVGQGANNEQFF. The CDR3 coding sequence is TGTGCCAGCAGCGTAGGACAGGGGGCGAACAATGAGCAGTTCTTC. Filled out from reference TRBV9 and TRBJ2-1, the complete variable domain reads DSGVTQTPKHLITATGQRVTLRCSPRSGDLSVYWYQQSLDQGLQFLIQYYNGEERAKGNILERFSAQQFPDLHSELNLSSLELGDSALYFCASSVGQGANNEQFFGPGTRLTVL.

The DNA of the CDR3 is TGTGCCAGCAGCTTTAGTCAGGGCGGCGCTGAAGCTTTCTTT. Translation gives CASSFSQGGAEAFF. The chain employs TRBV7-9 and TRBJ1-1; perhaps TRBD1 as D (5 bases). V lost 3 bases, J lost 6 bases, and 14 bases lay in between. The germline V gene encodes CDR1 SEHNR and CDR2 FQNEAQ (reference sequence). CDR3 length equals 14 residues. The full variable domain, in which reference TRBV7-9 and TRBJ1-1 provide the parts outside the CDR3, is DTGVSQNPRHKITKRGQNVTFRCDPISEHNRLYWYRQTLGQGPEFLTYFQNEAQLEKSRLLSDRFSAERPKGSFSTLEIQRTEQGDSAMYLCASSFSQGGAEAFFGQGTRLTVV.

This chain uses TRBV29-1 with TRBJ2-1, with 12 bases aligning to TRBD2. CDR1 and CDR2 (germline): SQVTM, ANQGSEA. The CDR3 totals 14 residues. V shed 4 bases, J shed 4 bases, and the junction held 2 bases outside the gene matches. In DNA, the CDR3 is TGCAGCGTTGCCGGACTAGCGGGGTACAATGAGCAGTTCTTC. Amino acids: CSVAGLAGYNEQFF.

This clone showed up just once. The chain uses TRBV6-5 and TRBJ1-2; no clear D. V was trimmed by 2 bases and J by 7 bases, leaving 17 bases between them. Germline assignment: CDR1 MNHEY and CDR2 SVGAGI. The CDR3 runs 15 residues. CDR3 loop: CASSYEGGVRTGYTF. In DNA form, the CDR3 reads TGTGCCAGCAGTTACGAGGGTGGGGTTAGAACTGGCTACACCTTC.

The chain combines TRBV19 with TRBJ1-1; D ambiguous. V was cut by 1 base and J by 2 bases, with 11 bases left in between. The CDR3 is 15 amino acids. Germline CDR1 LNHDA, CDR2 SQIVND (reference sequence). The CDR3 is CASSIGSVVNTEAFF. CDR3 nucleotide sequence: TGTGCCAGTAGTATAGGAAGCGTCGTTAACACTGAAGCTTTCTTT. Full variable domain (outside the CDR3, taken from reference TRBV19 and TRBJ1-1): DGGITQSPKYLFRKEGQNVTLSCEQNLNHDAMYWYRQDPGQGLRLIYYSQIVNDFQKGDIAEGYSVSREKKESFPLTVTSAQKNPTAFYLCASSIGSVVNTEAFFGQGTRLTVV.